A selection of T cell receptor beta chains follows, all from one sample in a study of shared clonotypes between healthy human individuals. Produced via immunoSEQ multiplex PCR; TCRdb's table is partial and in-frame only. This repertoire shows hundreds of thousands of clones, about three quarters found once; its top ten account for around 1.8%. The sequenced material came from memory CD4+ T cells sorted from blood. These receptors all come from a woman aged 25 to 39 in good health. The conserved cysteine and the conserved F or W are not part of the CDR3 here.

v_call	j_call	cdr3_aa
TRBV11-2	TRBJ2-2	ASTSGSSTGELF
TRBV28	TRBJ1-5	ASTPTGVIDQPQH
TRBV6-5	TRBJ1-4	ASSPLTGGDEKLF
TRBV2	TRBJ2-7	ASRTDSNEQY
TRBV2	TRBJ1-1	ASSEARGRVTEAF
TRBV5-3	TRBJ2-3	ARSLELAGQGLDTQY
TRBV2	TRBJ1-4	ASTRQGYNEKLF
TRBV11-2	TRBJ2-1	ASSSGQGYNEQF
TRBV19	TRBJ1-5	ASSMDHFNQPQH
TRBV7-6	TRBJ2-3	ASSLVSDTQY
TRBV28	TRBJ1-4	ASQGPSNEKLF
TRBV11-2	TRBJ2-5	ASSWTEGETQY
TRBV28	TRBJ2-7	ASSSTGAPYEQY
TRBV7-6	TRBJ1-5	ASSLAAGSNQPQH
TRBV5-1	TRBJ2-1	ASSGLLHNEQF
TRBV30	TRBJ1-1	AWTYRGGRNTEAF
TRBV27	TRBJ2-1	ASSTGAGFYEQF
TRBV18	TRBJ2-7	ASSHPLAAGSSYEQY
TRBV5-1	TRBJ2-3	ASSLVGSRQADTQY
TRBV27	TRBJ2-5	ASSFMGLGETQY
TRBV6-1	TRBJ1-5	ASTGQGGQPQH
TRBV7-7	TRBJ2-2	ASSTYRGGELF
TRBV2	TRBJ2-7	ASRRGPSSYEQY
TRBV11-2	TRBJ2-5	ASSPAVGYQETQY
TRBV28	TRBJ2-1	ASSPSGSGSNEQF
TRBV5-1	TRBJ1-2	ASSPPEGGRILGYT